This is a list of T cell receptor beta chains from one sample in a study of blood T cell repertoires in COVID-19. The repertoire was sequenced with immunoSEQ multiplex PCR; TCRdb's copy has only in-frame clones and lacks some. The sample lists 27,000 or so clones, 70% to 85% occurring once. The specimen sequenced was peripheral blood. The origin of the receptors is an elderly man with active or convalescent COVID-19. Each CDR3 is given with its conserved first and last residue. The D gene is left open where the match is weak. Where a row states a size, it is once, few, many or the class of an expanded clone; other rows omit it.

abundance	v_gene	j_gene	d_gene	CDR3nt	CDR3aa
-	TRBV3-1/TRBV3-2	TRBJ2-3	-	TGTGCCAGCAGCCAAGAACTAGCAGGGACGCAGTATTTT	CASSQELAGTQYF
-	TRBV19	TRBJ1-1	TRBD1	TGTGCCACTATGGACAGGGGAAGGGGCACTGAAGCTTTCTTT	CATMDRGRGTEAFF
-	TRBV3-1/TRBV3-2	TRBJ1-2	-	TGTGCCAGCAGCCCGGGTATCTATGGCTACACCTTC	CASSPGIYGYTF
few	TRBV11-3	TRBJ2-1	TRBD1	TGTGCCAGCTCCTCGGGACAGGCCTACAATGAGCAGTTCTTC	CASSSGQAYNEQFF
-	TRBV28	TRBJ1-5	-	TGTGCCAGCACCTCAACCTACGCGCCAGGGAATCAGCCCCAGCATTTT	CASTSTYAPGNQPQHF
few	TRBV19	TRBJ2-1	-	TGTGCCAGTAGGCCAGGGGTGGGGGGGTTGAGTAATGAGCAGTTCTTC	CASRPGVGGLSNEQFF
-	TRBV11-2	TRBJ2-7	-	TGTGCCAGCAGCTTCCAGGGAGGCTACGAGCAGTACTTC	CASSFQGGYEQYF
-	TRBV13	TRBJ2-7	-	TGTGCCAGCAGCTTAGGCCTGTTCCGAGGTAGTTCCCGACCAAAACACTACGAGCAGTACTTC	CASSLGLFRGSSRPKHYEQYF
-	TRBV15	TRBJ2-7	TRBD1	TGTGCCACCAGCAGAGATTTATTGGACAGGGAAAGATGGAGTGAGCAGTACTTC	CATSRDLLDRERWSEQYF
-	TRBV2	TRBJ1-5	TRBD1	TGTGCCAGCAGTGAAAGGACAGGGGTACAGCCCCAGCATTTT	CASSERTGVQPQHF
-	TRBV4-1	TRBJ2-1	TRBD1	TGCGCCAGCAGCCAAGATAGTCCGGGACAGGGGCGGGATGAGCAGTTCTTC	CASSQDSPGQGRDEQFF